This TCR beta chain was captured in a study of T cell repertoires in cytomegalovirus infection. Study context: HLA-C-restricted CMV epitopes, recently identified, and well-studied HLA-B-restricted ones were used by the study. Matching HLA type and CMV infection were both indicated by public TCR beta signatures. Study results and caveats: HLA-C-restricted TCR beta clonotypes specific for CMV led the ex vivo response. Cumulative frequency of public TCR beta families picked out carriers of CMV plus the relevant HLA.

Germline CDR1 reads SEHNR; CDR2 reads FQNEAQ (reference sequence). V lost 1 base, J lost 1 base, and 10 bases lay in between. This CDR3 contains 15 residues. This clonotype was counted between two and nine times. Its antigen remains unknown. TCRdb re-analysed the reads in MiXCR, keeping a single row per CDR3 protein. The top ten hold over 12% of the sample, which has about a million distinct CDR3 sequences, less than 35% seen once. The J gene is TRBJ2-5, the V gene TRBV7-9; D unresolved. The sample here was cultured CD8+ T cells from PBMCs, taken from culture after CMV antigen stimulation. The sequence derives from a human donor in good health (CMV status not recorded). Some clones in this sample may be carry-over from other donors' samples. In DNA form, the CDR3 reads TGTGCCAGCAGCTTAGATCCTCGTCCCCAAGAGACCCAGTACTTC. Protein product: CASSLDPRPQETQYF.